This T cell receptor beta chain was identified in a study of memory B cells and T cells in multiple sclerosis. Regarding the study as a whole: Compartments had unequal clone-set sizes, affecting shared clonotype counts.

Using immunoSEQ multiplex PCR, the repertoire was profiled, and TCRdb retains in-frame clones only, with some absent. This table has 46,000 or so clones, approximately 80% appearing once. This clone was observed a single time. Antigen unknown. After stimulus-free culture, autoproliferating CFSE-dim and non-proliferating CFSE-high T cells were sequenced separately. Replicate wells were pooled after 6 to 8 days of stimulus-free culture of 5x10^7 CFSE-labeled PBMCs. Without exogenous stimuli, around 0.55 uM CFSE-labeled PBMCs were cultured serum-free. The germline V gene has CDR1 SGHNT and CDR2 YYREEE (reference sequence). The CDR3 totals 15 residues. J gave up 7 bases and V 4 bases, and 8 bases lay outside the gene matches.

The sequenced sample consisted of PBMCs from blood kept in culture. The clonotype was recovered from a human donor with multiple sclerosis. The V and J genes are TRBV5-4 and TRBJ2-2; 9 bases fit TRBD2. The CDR3 loop is CASSRGLALDGELFF. The CDR3 DNA follows: TGTGCCAGCAGCCGGGGACTAGCCCTTGACGGGGAGCTGTTTTTT.